This T cell receptor (beta chain) is from a study of memory CD4+ T cells and cytomegalovirus serostatus. Concerning this clone itself: The antigen remains undetermined.

The sort gate was single viable CD3+CD4+CD8-CD45RO+ cells for memory CD4+ T cells. CD4+ T cells were isolated by positive magnetic selection. General study findings and limits: The CMV-associated TCR signature appears largely within the CD4+ memory repertoire. CMV serostatus prediction reached median AUC roughly 0.95, or 0.91 with US-trained model.

In the original analysis: After removing out-of-frame reads, over 2 million distinct TCRbeta sequences remained. Libraries were prepared by immunoSEQ multiplex PCR; TCRdb keeps only in-frame clonotypes and omits some of them. The V and J calls and the clone size are those of that table, but D and trimming were determined from the DNA. The sample includes tens of thousands of clones, 78% of them seen just once. Trimming took 5 bases from V and 0 from J, leaving 10 bases between them. This CDR3 comprises 15 residues. From germline, CDR1 is MDHEN and CDR2 SYDVKM. Sequencing was carried out using memory CD4+ T cells from blood. The sequence derives from an adult in good health and CMV-seronegative. The chain couples TRBV28 to TRBJ2-2; D is tentatively TRBD1 or TRBD2 (5 bases each). The CDR3 loop reads CASSPPGPNTGELFF. CDR3 in DNA: TGTGCCAGCAGTCCGCCGGGGCCGAACACCGGGGAGCTGTTTTTT.